These 6 T cell receptor beta chains share one sample of origin, sequenced in a study of T-cell memory formation after mild COVID-19. TCRdb independently ran MiXCR on the 5' RACE reads; one entry per CDR3 protein. Among about 620,000 distinct CDR3 sequences listed, roughly 18% were seen once. The sequencing sample was made of PBMCs or a T cell subset sorted from them (not recorded which). The receptors here all came from an adult woman who had mild COVID-19 (a few samples of this study predate the infection). Cell type and time point are not known.

This clonotype was counted a few times. The chain links TRBV27 to TRBJ2-7, with D perhaps matching TRBD1 (5 bases). Germline-derived CDR1 and CDR2 are MNHEY and SMNVEV (reference sequence). Trimming stripped 6 bases from V and 6 bases from J, with 15 bases between. The CDR3 spans 13 residues. The CDR3 DNA reads as TGTGCCAGCAGAGGGTTAGGGGCCCCCGAGCAGTACTTC. It is translated as CASRGLGAPEQYF.

This rearrangement joins TRBV12-3 or TRBV12-4 to TRBJ1-2, with a tentative D call TRBD1 (6 bases). The CDR3 has 15 amino acids. The ends were cut back, 1 base at V and 4 bases at J, with 13 bases in the middle. In DNA, the CDR3 is TGTGCCAGCAGTTTAGTCCAGGGGCAGATCTATGGCTACACCTTC. Protein product: CASSLVQGQIYGYTF.

This clonotype has only a few counts. The CDR3 bases are TGCAGCGTTCAGGATGGGGCGGGAGTCTACAATGAGCAGTTCTTC. Translation: CSVQDGAGVYNEQFF. The chain uses TRBV29-1 and TRBJ2-1, with 7 bases that match TRBD2. V shed 5 bases and J 3 bases; nucleotides not matched to a gene: 10. From germline, CDR1 is SQVTM and CDR2 ANQGSEA. The CDR3 length is 15 residues.

CDR3: CAWSVGTPYNEQFF. CDR3 coding DNA: TGTGCCTGGAGTGTAGGCACCCCCTACAATGAGCAGTTCTTC. V and J are TRBV30 and TRBJ2-1; D is unresolved. CDR1 and CDR2 (germline): GTSNPN, SVGIG (reference sequence). The CDR3 loop spans 14 amino acids. V was clipped by 0 bases and J by 2 bases, with 8 bases between them.

This clonotype was found once. The genes are TRBV3-1 and TRBJ2-3, with 7 bases identical to TRBD2. This CDR3 spans 14 amino acids. Trimming removed 5 bases from V and 4 bases from J; junction bases left unmatched: 6. Germline V CDR1 and CDR2: LGHDT, YNNKEL (reference sequence). CDR3 nucleotide sequence: TGTGCCAGCAGCTCCGAGGGGAGGGCAGATACGCAGTATTTT. Protein sequence: CASSSEGRADTQYF.

The genes are TRBV13 and TRBJ2-7, with D perhaps assigned TRBD1 or TRBD2 (5 bases each). Trimming removed 5 bases from V and 3 bases from J, with 14 bases in between. Germline V lookup: CDR1 PRHDT, CDR2 FYEKMQ (reference sequence). CDR3 length: 14 amino acids. The CDR3 is CASSRDRVDYEQYF. The CDR3 bases are TGTGCCAGCAGCCGGGACCGAGTTGACTACGAGCAGTACTTC.